This T cell receptor beta chain appears in the sequencing data of a study of control samples from healthy donors and cancer patients. Method: immunoSEQ multiplex PCR; TCRdb's copy keeps in-frame clones and lacks some. The data contain 100,000 or so clones, about 91% of them singletons. Per germline, CDR1 MNHEY and CDR2 SVGAGI. V dropped 10 bases and J dropped 10 bases, with 14 bases sitting between them. The length of the CDR3 is 12 residues. The clonotype comes from a woman under 30 in good health. Source material: blood. The V and J genes are TRBV6-5 and TRBJ1-6, with TRBD1 as a possible D gene (5 bases). In DNA form, the CDR3 reads TGTGCCACCCGGGCAGGGCTGTCACCCCTCCACTTT. Protein: CATRAGLSPLHF.